This T cell receptor beta chain derives from a study of cytotoxic CD8 clonotypes in ibrutinib-treated CLL. The study's findings and limits: An increase in clonality occurred at ibrutinib response, followed by a return toward baseline at progression. Patients showed higher baseline clonality than age-matched healthy donors, and it tracked circulating CD8+ T-cell counts. There were few public clonotypes, and on treatment they contracted or stayed stable.

Targeted sequencing depth ranged from 1 in 200,000 to 1 in 1 million T cells. Assay used: immunoSEQ multiplex PCR; TCRdb lists only in-frame clones, some missing. The table includes about 160,000 clones, roughly 84% detected once. This clone has a single count. Its antigen is not identified. The V gene lost 2 bases and the J gene lost 1 base, with 9 bases spanning the gap. The germline V gene encodes CDR1 MNHNY and CDR2 SVGAGI (reference sequence). The CDR3 has 15 amino acids. The starting material was PBMCs, obtained at disease progression, from a patient treated with ibrutinib. The clonotype was recovered from a human donor with chronic lymphocytic leukemia. The chain uses TRBV6-6 and TRBJ1-3; D might be TRBD1 (5 bases). The CDR3 nucleotides read TGTGCCAGCAGTTACCTAGGGGCGTCTGGAAACACCATATATTTT. Translation: CASSYLGASGNTIYF.